The 13 T cell receptor beta chains below come from one sample, sequenced in a study of OX40 agonist ivuxolimab in advanced cancers. Using immunoSEQ multiplex PCR, the repertoire was profiled, and TCRdb retains in-frame clones only, with some absent. The table lists about 80,000 clones, roughly 81% of them singletons. The sample consisted of CD4+ or CD8+ T cells sorted from blood, taken in a trial of the OX40 agonist ivuxolimab. The receptors were sampled from an adult with an advanced solid tumor such as melanoma, head and neck, liver or kidney cancer.

The chain combines TRBV27 with TRBJ2-1; tentative D call: TRBD2 (5 bases). Trimming removed 2 bases from V and 9 bases from J, with 8 bases in between. Germline values: CDR1 MNHEY, CDR2 SMNVEV (reference sequence). This CDR3 contains 12 residues. CDR3 nucleotide sequence: TGTGCCAGCAGTTTAGTCGGAGGTGAGCAGTTCTTC. This encodes CASSLVGGEQFF.

The rearrangement joins TRBV9 to TRBJ2-2, with 10 nucleotides matching TRBD2. Unmatched junction bases numbered 5, after V lost 2 bases and J lost 4 bases. Germline CDR1 reads SGDLS; CDR2 reads YYNGEE. This CDR3 spans 16 amino acids. The CDR3, as DNA: TGTGCCAGCAGCGTTAAAGCGGGGGGGCTCACCGGGGAGCTGTTTTTT. Amino acid sequence: CASSVKAGGLTGELFF.

This chain links TRBV10-2 with TRBJ2-1, with TRBD2 identical over 9 bases. The V segment lost 4 bases and the J segment 1 base; nucleotides outside the gene matches: 5. The CDR3 loop spans 16 amino acids. Germline V gene sequence: CDR1 WSHSY, CDR2 SAAADI. The CDR3 DNA follows: TGCGCCAGCAGTGGGGCTAGCGGGAATTCCTACAATGAGCAGTTCTTC. It codes for CASSGASGNSYNEQFF.

V and J are TRBV6-1 and TRBJ2-5; unclear D gene. Germline assignment: CDR1 MNHNS and CDR2 SASEGT. The length of the CDR3 is 13 residues. Deletions cut 4 bases from V and 4 bases from J, with 10 bases between. The CDR3 sequence is CASSGPRTETQYF. The CDR3 DNA is TGTGCCAGCAGTGGTCCTAGAACAGAGACCCAGTACTTC.

The count of this clone is one. The rearrangement links TRBV2 to TRBJ1-2; no reliable D call. Trimming shortened V by 2 bases and J by 0 bases, and 7 bases separated the two germline ends. The V gene's germline CDR1 is SNHLY and CDR2 FYNNEI. This CDR3 spans 14 amino acids. CDR3 nucleotide sequence: TGTGCCAGCAGTGAAAGCGCAGCTAACTATGGCTACACCTTC. This sequence encodes CASSESAANYGYTF.

This clone was detected only a few times. The chain carries TRBV5-1 and TRBJ1-1; no firm D call. The CDR3 is made up of 14 amino acids. V gave up 0 bases and J gave up 0 bases, with 6 bases separating them. Germline CDR1 and CDR2: SGHRS and YFSETQ. CDR3 DNA: TGCGCCAGCAGCTTGGGTCCGGTGAACACTGAAGCTTTCTTT. Its translation: CASSLGPVNTEAFF. The full variable domain, completed using reference TRBV5-1 and TRBJ1-1, is KAGVTQTPRYLIKTRGQQVTLSCSPISGHRSVSWYQQTPGQGLQFLFEYFSETQRNKGNFPGRFSGRQFSNSRSEMNVSTLELGDSALYLCASSLGPVNTEAFFGQGTRLTVV.

The rearrangement joins TRBV27 to TRBJ1-2; 10 positions agree with TRBD1. Germline V CDR1 and CDR2: MNHEY, SMNVEV (reference sequence). V trimming: 5 bases; J trimming: 5 bases; junction bases outside the gene matches: 8. The CDR3 sequence is 15 residues long. CDR3 in amino acids: CASSQRQGALYGYTF. The CDR3 nucleotides read TGTGCCAGCAGTCAACGACAGGGGGCCTTATATGGCTACACCTTC.

V usage is TRBV11-2 and J usage is TRBJ2-2; 7 bases agree with TRBD1. V lost 5 bases to trimming and J lost 0 bases; unmatched junction nucleotides: 6. CDR3 length: 16 residues. The germline V gene has CDR1 SGHAT and CDR2 FQNNGV. In DNA, the CDR3 is TGTGCCAGCAGCCCGCGGCAGGGGGCGAACACCGGGGAGCTGTTTTTT. As protein: CASSPRQGANTGELFF.

The chain recombines TRBV9 with TRBJ2-1; D is ambiguous. Trimming stripped 4 bases from V and 7 bases from J, with 6 bases between. Per the germline V gene, CDR1 is SGDLS and CDR2 is YYNGEE. The CDR3 loop spans 11 amino acids. CDR3 bases: TGTGCCAGCAGCCAAAAGAATGAGCAGTTCTTC. It codes for CASSQKNEQFF.

The rearrangement links TRBV15 to TRBJ2-4; D is possibly TRBD1 (6 bases). The CDR3 is 16 amino acids. V was shortened by 0 bases and J by 6 bases, with 15 bases between the two germline ends. Per the germline V gene, CDR1 is LNHNV and CDR2 is YYDKDF (reference sequence). CDR3: CATSRDRWPGVNIQYF. The CDR3 region has the DNA TGTGCCACCAGCAGAGATAGGTGGCCAGGGGTAAACATTCAGTACTTC. The entire variable domain, with the rest obtained from reference TRBV15 and TRBJ2-4, is as follows: DAMVIQNPRYQVTQFGKPVTLSCSQTLNHNVMYWYQQKSSQAPKLLFHYYDKDFNNEADTPDNFQSRRPNTSFCFLDIRSPGLGDTAMYLCATSRDRWPGVNIQYFGAGTRLSVL.

This chain links TRBV6-5 with TRBJ1-5; the D gene is possibly TRBD1 (5 bases). CDR1 is MNHEY and CDR2 is SVGAGI in the germline V gene. This CDR3 has 16 residues. V dropped 0 bases and J dropped 7 bases, with 16 bases sitting between them. Here the CDR3 reads CASSYSGLRGHQPQHF. CDR3 nucleotide sequence: TGTGCCAGCAGTTACTCGGGACTGCGAGGGCACCAGCCCCAGCATTTT.

This chain connects TRBV9 to TRBJ2-1; D may be TRBD2 (5 bases). This CDR3 spans 16 amino acids. CDR1 and CDR2 from the germline V gene are SGDLS and YYNGEE. Trimming removed 3 bases at V and 0 bases at J, with 13 bases between. The CDR3 region is CASSAEGGSSYNEQFF. The CDR3 DNA is TGTGCCAGCAGCGCCGAGGGCGGTAGCTCCTACAATGAGCAGTTCTTC.

The CDR3, as DNA: TGTGCCATCAGCCCAGCTAATGAAAAACTGTTTTTT. This sequence encodes CAISPANEKLFF. The chain combines TRBV10-3 with TRBJ1-4; D remains ambiguous. Looked up from germline, CDR1 is ENHRY and CDR2 is SYGVKD. Trimming stripped 6 bases from V and 3 bases from J, with 5 bases between. The CDR3 has 12 residues.